This T cell receptor (beta chain) was identified during a study of shared clonotypes between healthy human individuals. The germline gives CDR1 MDHEN, CDR2 SYDVKM. The V end was cut by 5 bases, the J end by 4 bases, with 15 bases between. The CDR3 contains 14 residues. At a deep level, the assay was run. Profiling relied on immunoSEQ multiplex PCR, and the TCRdb table lists in-frame clones only, not all of them. The repertoire has about 2.2 million clones, 93% of them found once; the top ten carry 1.5% to 2%. In the naive CD8 group, cells lacked CD45RO and were positively selected for CCR7, so terminally differentiated effector memory CD45RA+ cells were left out. Healthy adults negative for HIV, lacking recent acute infections or vaccinations, served as donors.

J is TRBJ2-7 and V is TRBV28; D gene uncertain. Material for sequencing was naive CD8+ T cells from PBMCs. The receptor was derived from a man younger than 30 in good health. Some clones in this sample may be carry-over from other donors' samples. CDR3: CASSPQLDLYEQYF. The CDR3 DNA sequence: TGTGCCAGCAGTCCCCAGCTTGATTTGTACGAGCAGTACTTC.